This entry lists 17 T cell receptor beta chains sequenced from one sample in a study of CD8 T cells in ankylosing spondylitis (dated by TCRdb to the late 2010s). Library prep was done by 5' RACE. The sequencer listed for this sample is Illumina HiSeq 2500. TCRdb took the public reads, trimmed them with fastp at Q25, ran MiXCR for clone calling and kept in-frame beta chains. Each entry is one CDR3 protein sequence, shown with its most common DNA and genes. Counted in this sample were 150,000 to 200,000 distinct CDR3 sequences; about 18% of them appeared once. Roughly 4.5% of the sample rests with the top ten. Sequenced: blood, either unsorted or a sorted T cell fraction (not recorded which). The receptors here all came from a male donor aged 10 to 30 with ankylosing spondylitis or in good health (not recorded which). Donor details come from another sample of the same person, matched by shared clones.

The CDR3 spells CASSRRDPPPTDTQYF. The CDR3 DNA reads TGTGCCAGCAGCCGCCGGGACCCACCGCCCACAGATACGCAGTATTTT. The chain recombines TRBV7-9 with TRBJ2-3; D tentatively fits TRBD1 or TRBD2 (5 bases each). Germline CDR1 SEHNR, CDR2 FQNEAQ (reference sequence). Trimming shortened V by 5 bases and J by 2 bases, and 17 bases separated the two germline ends. The CDR3 totals 16 residues.

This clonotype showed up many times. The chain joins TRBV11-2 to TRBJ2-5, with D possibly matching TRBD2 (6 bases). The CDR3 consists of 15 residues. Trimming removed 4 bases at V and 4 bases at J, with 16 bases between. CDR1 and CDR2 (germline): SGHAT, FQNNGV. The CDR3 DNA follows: TGTGCCAGCAGCTCGGCGGTCGGGGGAGGAGAGACCCAGTACTTC. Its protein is CASSSAVGGGETQYF.

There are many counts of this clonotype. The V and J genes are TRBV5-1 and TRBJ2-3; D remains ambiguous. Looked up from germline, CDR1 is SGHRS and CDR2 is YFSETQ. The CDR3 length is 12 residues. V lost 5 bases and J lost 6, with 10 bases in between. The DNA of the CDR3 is TGCGCCAGCAGAACCTCTGAGGATACGCAGTATTTT. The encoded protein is CASRTSEDTQYF.

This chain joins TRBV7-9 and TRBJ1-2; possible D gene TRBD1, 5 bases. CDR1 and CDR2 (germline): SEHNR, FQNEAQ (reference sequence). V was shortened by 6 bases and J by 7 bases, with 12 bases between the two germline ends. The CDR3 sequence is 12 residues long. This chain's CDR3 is CASRRGYGGYTF. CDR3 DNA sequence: TGTGCCAGCAGACGGGGGTACGGTGGCTACACCTTC.

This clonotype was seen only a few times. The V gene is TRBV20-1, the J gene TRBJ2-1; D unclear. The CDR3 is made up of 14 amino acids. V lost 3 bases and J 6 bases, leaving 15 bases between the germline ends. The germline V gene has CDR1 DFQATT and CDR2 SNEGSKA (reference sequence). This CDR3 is CSASDGRLLNEQFF. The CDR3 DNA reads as TGCAGTGCTAGTGATGGCCGACTTCTCAATGAGCAGTTCTTC.

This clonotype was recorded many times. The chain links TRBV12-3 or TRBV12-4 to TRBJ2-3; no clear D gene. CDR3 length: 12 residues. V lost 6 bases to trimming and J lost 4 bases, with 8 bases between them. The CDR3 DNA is TGTGCCAGCAGGGTCGGGTCAGATACGCAGTATTTT. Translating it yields CASRVGSDTQYF.

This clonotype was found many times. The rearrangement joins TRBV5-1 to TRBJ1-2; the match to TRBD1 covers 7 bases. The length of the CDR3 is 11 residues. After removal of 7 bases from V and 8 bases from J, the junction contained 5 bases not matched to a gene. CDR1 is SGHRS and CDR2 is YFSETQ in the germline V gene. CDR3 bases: TGCGCCAGCGGGACAGAAGGCGGCTACACCTTC. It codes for CASGTEGGYTF.

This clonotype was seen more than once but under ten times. CDR3 DNA: TGTGCCAGATCCACGGGGCACACAGATACGCAGTATTTT. Translation gives CARSTGHTDTQYF. V and J are TRBV2 and TRBJ2-3; D is possibly TRBD1 or TRBD2 (5 bases each). V dropped 9 bases and J dropped 2 bases, with 12 bases sitting between them. The CDR3 is 13 residues long. The germline gives CDR1 SNHLY, CDR2 FYNNEI.

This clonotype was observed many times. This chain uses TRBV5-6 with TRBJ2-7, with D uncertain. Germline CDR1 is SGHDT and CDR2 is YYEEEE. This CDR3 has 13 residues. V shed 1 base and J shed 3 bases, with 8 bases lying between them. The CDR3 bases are TGTGCCAGCAGCTTGTCAGCCAACTACGAGCAGTACTTC. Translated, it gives CASSLSANYEQYF.

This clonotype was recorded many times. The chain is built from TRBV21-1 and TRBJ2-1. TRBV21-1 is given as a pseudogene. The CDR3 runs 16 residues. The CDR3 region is CASSKAYLSSYNEQFF. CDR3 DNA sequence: TGTGCCAGCAGCAAAGCTTATTTGAGCTCCTACAATGAGCAGTTCTTC.

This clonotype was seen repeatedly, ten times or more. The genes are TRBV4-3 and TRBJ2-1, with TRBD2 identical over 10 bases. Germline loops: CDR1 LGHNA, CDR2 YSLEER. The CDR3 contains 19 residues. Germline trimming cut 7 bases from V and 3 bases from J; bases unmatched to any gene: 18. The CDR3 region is CASTIDLAGDPSRYNEQFF. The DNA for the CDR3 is TGCGCCAGCACCATCGATCTAGCGGGAGACCCATCGCGCTACAATGAGCAGTTCTTC.

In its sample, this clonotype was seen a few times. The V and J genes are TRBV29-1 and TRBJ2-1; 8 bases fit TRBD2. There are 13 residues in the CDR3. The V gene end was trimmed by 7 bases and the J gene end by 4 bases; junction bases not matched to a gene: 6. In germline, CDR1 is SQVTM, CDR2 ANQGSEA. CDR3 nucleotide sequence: TGCAGCGGAACTAGCGGCGTTTACAATGAGCAGTTCTTC. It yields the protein CSGTSGVYNEQFF.

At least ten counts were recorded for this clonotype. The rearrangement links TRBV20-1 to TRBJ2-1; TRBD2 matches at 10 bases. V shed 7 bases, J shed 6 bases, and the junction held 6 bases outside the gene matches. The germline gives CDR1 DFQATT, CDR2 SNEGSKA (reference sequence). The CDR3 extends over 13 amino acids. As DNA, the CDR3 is TGCAGTGTTTCTAGCGGGAGAGGCAATGAGCAGTTCTTC. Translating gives CSVSSGRGNEQFF.

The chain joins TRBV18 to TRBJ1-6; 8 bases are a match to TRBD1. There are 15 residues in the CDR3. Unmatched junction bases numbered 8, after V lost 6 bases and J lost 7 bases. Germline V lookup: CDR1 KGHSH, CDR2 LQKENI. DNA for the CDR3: TGTGCCAGCTCGCCGTTAGGGACAGGCAATTCACCCCTCCACTTT. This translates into CASSPLGTGNSPLHF. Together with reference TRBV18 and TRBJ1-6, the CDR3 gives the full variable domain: NAGVMQNPRHLVRRRGQEARLRCSPMKGHSHVYWYRQLPEEGLKFMVYLQKENIIDESGMPKERFSAEFPKEGPSILRIQQVVRGDSAAYFCASSPLGTGNSPLHFGNGTRLTVT.

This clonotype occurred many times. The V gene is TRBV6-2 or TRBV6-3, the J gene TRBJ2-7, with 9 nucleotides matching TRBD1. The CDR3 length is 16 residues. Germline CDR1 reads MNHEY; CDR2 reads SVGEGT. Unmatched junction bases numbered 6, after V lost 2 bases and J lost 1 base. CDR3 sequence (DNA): TGTGCCAGCAGTTACGGAACAGGGGGCTTATCCTACGAGCAGTACTTC. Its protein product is CASSYGTGGLSYEQYF.

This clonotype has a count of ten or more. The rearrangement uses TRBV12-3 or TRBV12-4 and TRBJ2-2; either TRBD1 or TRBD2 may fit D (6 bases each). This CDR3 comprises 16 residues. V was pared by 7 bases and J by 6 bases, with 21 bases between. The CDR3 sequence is CASTSTGRPGAGELFF. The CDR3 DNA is TGTGCCAGCACCTCAACAGGGCGGCCGGGGGCCGGGGAGCTGTTTTTT.

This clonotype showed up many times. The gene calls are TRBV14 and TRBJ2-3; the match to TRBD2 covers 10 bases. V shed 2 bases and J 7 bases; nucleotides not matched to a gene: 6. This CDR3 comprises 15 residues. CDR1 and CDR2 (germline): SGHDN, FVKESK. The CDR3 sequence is CASSQRPSGSNTQYF. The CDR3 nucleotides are TGTGCCAGCAGCCAACGACCTAGCGGGAGTAATACGCAGTATTTT.